One and the same sample provided the 20 T cell receptor beta chains below, sequenced in a study of Ad26.COV2.S vaccination and SARS-CoV-2 variants. Profiled with immunoSEQ multiplex PCR; TCRdb holds only in-frame clones, not every one. Of 300,000 to 350,000 clones in the sample, less than 90% were seen once. Specified treatment: about 20 received Ad26.COV2.S at low or high dose, single or two shots; 5 received placebo; per-sample allocation not given. On day 63 after the first injection, vaccine and placebo recipients gave samples. The sample in question was peripheral blood, obtained in a trial of Ad26.COV2.S vaccine versus placebo. These receptors came from a person between 18 and 59 years old who received the Ad26.COV2.S COVID-19 vaccine or a placebo.

The chain links TRBV30 to TRBJ1-3, with TRBD1 identical over 7 bases. The CDR3 extends over 15 amino acids. Germline CDR1 and CDR2: GTSNPN and SVGIG (reference sequence). V dropped 3 bases and J dropped 0; count of bases not matched to a gene: 5. CDR3 loop: CAWRATGDSGNTIYF. CDR3 bases: TGTGCCTGGAGAGCCACAGGGGACTCTGGAAACACCATATATTTT.

The gene calls are TRBV4-1 and TRBJ2-2, with 7 bases aligning to TRBD2. J lost 4 bases, V lost 4 bases, and 15 bases had no gene match. CDR3 size: 18 residues. The germline CDR1 and CDR2 sequences are MGHRA and YSYEKL. The CDR3 spells CASSPTMGGLVGTGELFF. The CDR3 DNA is TGCGCCAGCAGCCCCACGATGGGGGGGTTGGTAGGCACCGGGGAGCTGTTTTTT.

The chain is built from TRBV7-3 and TRBJ2-7; TRBD2 matches 10 bases. The CDR3 spans 16 residues. The V gene end was trimmed by 5 bases and the J gene end by 4 bases; junction bases not matched to a gene: 11. Germline V CDR1 and CDR2: SGHTA, FQGTGA. In DNA, the CDR3 is TGTGCCAGCAGCATTTCTACTACTAGCGGGATATACGAGCAGTACTTC. This encodes CASSISTTSGIYEQYF.

J is TRBJ1-1 and V is TRBV29-1; a weak D match, TRBD1 (5 bases). Trimming stripped 4 bases from V and 4 bases from J, with 13 bases between. CDR1 and CDR2 (germline): SQVTM, ANQGSEA. There are 13 residues in the CDR3. The CDR3 here is CSVGGVWGTEAFF. In DNA form, the CDR3 reads TGCAGCGTTGGAGGGGTTTGGGGCACTGAAGCTTTCTTT.

The chain is built from TRBV5-6 and TRBJ1-1; D uncertain. Per the germline V gene, CDR1 is SGHDT and CDR2 is YYEEEE. V dropped 4 bases and J dropped 2 bases, with 9 bases sitting between them. This CDR3 has 13 residues. The CDR3 nucleotides read TGTGCCAGCAGCACCCAGCTTAACACTGAAGCTTTCTTT. Protein sequence: CASSTQLNTEAFF.

This chain links TRBV7-9 with TRBJ1-1; D call uncertain. Trimming removed 1 base at V and 4 bases at J, with 10 bases between. CDR3 length: 14 residues. Looked up from germline, CDR1 is SEHNR and CDR2 is FQNEAQ (reference sequence). The CDR3 spells CASSLVAQTTEAFF. DNA for the CDR3: TGTGCCAGCAGCTTAGTTGCCCAGACCACTGAAGCTTTCTTT.

The CDR3 is CASSSRAWEAFF. CDR3 DNA sequence: TGTGCCAGCAGCTCCCGCGCGTGGGAAGCTTTCTTT. This chain connects TRBV28 to TRBJ1-1; D unclear. CDR3 length: 12 amino acids. Per germline, CDR1 MDHEN and CDR2 SYDVKM. V lost 6 bases, J lost 8 bases, and 13 bases lay in between.

This chain uses TRBV19 with TRBJ2-2; D call uncertain. Germline V gene lookup returns CDR1 LNHDA and CDR2 SQIVND (reference sequence). The CDR3 loop spans 14 amino acids. Trimming took off 7 bases at V and 6 bases at J, with 15 bases between the two ends. CDR3 region: CASTSLGNSGELFF. CDR3 nucleotides: TGTGCCAGTACCTCTTTGGGTAATTCCGGGGAGCTGTTTTTT.

This CDR3 reads CASSLGGLDEKLFF. The CDR3 DNA reads as TGTGCCAGCAGCTTAGGGGGGCTGGATGAAAAACTGTTTTTT. The V call is TRBV7-9, the J call TRBJ1-4; weak D call: TRBD1 (6 bases). Between the trimmed V and J ends, which lost 1 base and 6 bases, there was a span of 9 bases. The CDR3 sequence is 14 residues long. CDR1 and CDR2 (germline): SEHNR, FQNEAQ (reference sequence).

The chain couples TRBV19 to TRBJ1-5; TRBD1 agrees at 8 bases. Germline V gives CDR1 LNHDA, CDR2 SQIVND (reference sequence). The CDR3 contains 18 residues. V gave up 3 bases and J gave up 5 bases; unmatched junction bases: 15. The CDR3 bases are TGTGCCAGTAGTATCCCCCATCAAGGCAGGGGGCGCGATCAGCCCCAGCATTTT. Protein sequence: CASSIPHQGRGRDQPQHF. Using reference TRBV19 and TRBJ1-5 for the parts outside the CDR3, the full variable domain is DGGITQSPKYLFRKEGQNVTLSCEQNLNHDAMYWYRQDPGQGLRLIYYSQIVNDFQKGDIAEGYSVSREKKESFPLTVTSAQKNPTAFYLCASSIPHQGRGRDQPQHFGDGTRLSIL.

The V call is TRBV6-2 or TRBV6-3, the J call TRBJ1-1; no clear D gene. CDR1 and CDR2 from the germline V gene are MNHEY and SVGEGT. This CDR3 has 12 amino acids. Trimming took 2 bases from V and 6 from J, leaving 7 bases between them. CDR3 sequence: CASSYTFAEAFF. The CDR3 DNA reads as TGTGCCAGCAGTTACACATTTGCTGAAGCTTTCTTT.

This clone was recorded once. This chain connects TRBV11-2 to TRBJ2-1, with D maybe TRBD2 (5 bases). V lost 1 base, J lost 7 bases, and 14 bases lay in between. This CDR3 has 15 residues. Per the germline V gene, CDR1 is SGHAT and CDR2 is FQNNGV. The CDR3 region is CASSLVAGGGNEQFF. For the CDR3, the DNA is TGTGCCAGCAGCTTAGTGGCGGGTGGTGGGAATGAGCAGTTCTTC.

This clone was seen only once. The chain is built from TRBV9 and TRBJ2-3, with D maybe TRBD2 (5 bases). Per germline, CDR1 SGDLS and CDR2 YYNGEE. The ends were cut back, 0 bases at V and 0 bases at J, with 5 bases in the middle. The CDR3 sequence is 14 residues long. The CDR3 region is CASSVAGSTDTQYF. For the CDR3, the DNA is TGTGCCAGCAGCGTAGCGGGGAGCACAGATACGCAGTATTTT.

This chain connects TRBV11-2 to TRBJ2-7; D unresolved. Looked up from germline, CDR1 is SGHAT and CDR2 is FQNNGV. Trimming removed 1 base from V and 2 bases from J, with 9 bases in between. The CDR3 is made up of 14 amino acids. The CDR3, as DNA: TGTGCCAGCAGCTTAGTGCGGTCTACCTACGAGCAGTACTTC. It yields the protein CASSLVRSTYEQYF.

This sequence joins TRBV7-3 and TRBJ2-7; TRBD2 matches at 13 bases. Germline V gene sequence: CDR1 SGHTA, CDR2 FQGTGA. The CDR3 is made up of 17 amino acids. Trimming cost V 3 bases and J 0 bases; bases outside gene matches: 5. This CDR3 reads CASSLGTSGTYSYEQYF. As DNA, the CDR3 is TGTGCCAGCAGCTTGGGGACTAGCGGGACCTACTCCTACGAGCAGTACTTC.

The chain links TRBV18 to TRBJ2-7, with 9 nucleotides matching TRBD1. The CDR3 has 13 amino acids. Germline V gives CDR1 KGHSH, CDR2 LQKENI. Trimming removed 5 bases from V and 3 bases from J; junction bases left unmatched: 2. The CDR3 loop reads CASSSDRGYEQYF. The CDR3 region has the DNA TGTGCCAGCTCATCGGACAGGGGCTACGAGCAGTACTTC.

The genes are TRBV10-3 and TRBJ2-3, with 8 bases identical to TRBD2. The V gene end was trimmed by 3 bases and the J gene end by 1 base; junction bases not matched to a gene: 6. The CDR3 extends over 16 amino acids. From germline, CDR1 is ENHRY and CDR2 SYGVKD. CDR3 DNA: TGTGCCATCAGTGACGGTTGGCGGGGGGGCACAGATACGCAGTATTTT. Amino acids: CAISDGWRGGTDTQYF.

The chain links TRBV13 to TRBJ1-1; TRBD1 might be the D (5 bases). In germline, CDR1 is PRHDT, CDR2 FYEKMQ (reference sequence). The CDR3 is 13 residues long. Trimming pared 5 bases from V and 5 bases from J, leaving 12 bases between. Here the CDR3 reads CASSHRRGTEAFF. CDR3 bases: TGTGCCAGCAGCCATAGGCGGGGGACTGAAGCTTTCTTT.

The count of this clone is one. The chain is built from TRBV27 and TRBJ2-2, with TRBD1 identical over 7 bases. Trimming took 6 bases from V and 4 from J; bases not matched to a gene: 8. This CDR3 contains 15 residues. Germline CDR1 reads MNHEY; CDR2 reads SMNVEV (reference sequence). For the CDR3, the DNA is TGTGCCAGCAGCCGGACAGGTTTAGGCACCGGGGAGCTGTTTTTT. It translates to CASSRTGLGTGELFF.

This clone was counted once. This rearrangement joins TRBV5-4 to TRBJ1-1, with a tentative D call TRBD1 (5 bases). The germline V and J ends were trimmed by 2 bases and 7 bases, with 18 bases remaining between them. The CDR3 contains 15 residues. Per the germline V gene, CDR1 is SGHNT and CDR2 is YYREEE (reference sequence). CDR3 residues: CASSFSLDSNHEAFF. In nucleotides, the CDR3 is TGTGCCAGCAGCTTCTCGTTAGACAGCAACCATGAAGCTTTCTTT.